The 5 T cell receptor beta chains listed next were all sequenced from one sample in a study of long-term antiretroviral therapy in people with HIV. Version v3.0 of the immunoSEQ assay was performed at survey level. Assay: immunoSEQ multiplex PCR; the TCRdb copy retains only in-frame clones and omits some. The sample carries under 20,000 clones, about 89% recorded once. The source material was unsorted PBMCs, sampled 0.5 years after starting antiretroviral therapy. These receptors were obtained from a man aged 40-50 years with HIV.

The CDR3 loop is CASSLRVGYNEQFF. As DNA, the CDR3 is TGTGCCAGCAGCTTGAGGGTGGGGTACAATGAGCAGTTCTTC. The chain joins TRBV7-9 to TRBJ2-1; maybe TRBD2 (5 bases). This CDR3 spans 14 amino acids. V dropped 3 bases and J dropped 4 bases, with 10 bases sitting between them. Germline CDR1 and CDR2: SEHNR and FQNEAQ (reference sequence). The complete variable domain, with remaining parts taken from reference TRBV7-9 and TRBJ2-1, reads DTGVSQNPRHKITKRGQNVTFRCDPISEHNRLYWYRQTLGQGPEFLTYFQNEAQLEKSRLLSDRFSAERPKGSFSTLEIQRTEQGDSAMYLCASSLRVGYNEQFFGPGTRLTVL.

CDR3 amino acids: CASSGGTGGYQETQYF. DNA for the CDR3: TGCGCCAGCAGCGGGGGGACCGGAGGGTACCAAGAGACCCAGTACTTC. The chain links TRBV5-1 to TRBJ2-5; perhaps TRBD2 as D (6 bases). CDR1 and CDR2 from the germline V gene are SGHRS and YFSETQ. There are 16 residues in the CDR3. Trimming cost V 4 bases and J 0 bases, with 16 bases left between them.

This chain connects TRBV18 to TRBJ2-7; the match to TRBD1 covers 8 bases. Germline trimming cut 3 bases from V and 2 bases from J; bases unmatched to any gene: 3. Germline values: CDR1 KGHSH, CDR2 LQKENI. CDR3 size: 14 residues. CDR3 DNA: TGTGCCAGCTCACCGGGACAGGCGACCTACGAGCAGTACTTC. Encoded protein: CASSPGQATYEQYF.

This rearrangement joins TRBV5-4 to TRBJ1-2, with a tentative D call TRBD1 (6 bases). V dropped 4 bases and J dropped 3 bases, with 10 bases sitting between them. Germline-derived CDR1 and CDR2 are SGHNT and YYREEE (reference sequence). The CDR3 length is 13 residues. DNA for the CDR3: TGTGCCAGCAGCCGGAGGGGGGACTATGGCTACACCTTC. Translated: CASSRRGDYGYTF. Supplemented by reference TRBV5-4 and TRBJ1-2, the full variable domain reads ETGVTQSPTHLIKTRGQQVTLRCSSQSGHNTVSWYQQALGQGPQFIFQYYREEENGRGNFPPRFSGLQFPNYSSELNVNALELDDSALYLCASSRRGDYGYTFGSGTRLTVV.

This clone was detected only once. The genes are TRBV14 and TRBJ2-6; D remains unclear. The CDR3 contains 19 residues. Trimming cost V 1 base and J 0 bases, with 16 bases left between them. Germline CDR1 reads SGHDN; CDR2 reads FVKESK. CDR3 nucleotide sequence: TGTGCCAGCAGCCAAGTGTCGTCGCCTCTACCCTCTGGGGCCAACGTCCTGACTTTC. Its translation: CASSQVSSPLPSGANVLTF.